This T cell receptor beta chain was sequenced for a study of circulating CD8 cells and anti-PD-1 response in melanoma. The overall study: Complete or partial response defined responders; stable or progressive disease, non-responders. Study results and caveats: Some patients were treatment-naive; others were previously treated.

From live CD3+CD8+TCRalphabeta+ cells, four PD-1 and/or TIGIT subsets were sorted. The CDR3 extends over 15 amino acids. Trimming left V 0 bases short and J 10 bases short, with 18 bases between. Per germline, CDR1 LGHNA and CDR2 YNFKEQ. Judged by abundance, this clonotype is large. What it binds is unknown. The QIAseq Immune Repertoire TCR panel built the libraries from around 15 ng of total RNA. MiXCR was run by TCRdb on the reads, yielding one entry per CDR3 protein. The sample carries 200 to 300 distinct CDR3 sequences, approximately 6% recorded once. The chain carries TRBV4-2 and TRBJ1-2, with D possibly being TRBD1 (5 bases). This sequence was found in a human donor with melanoma. The specimen comprised CD8+ T cells from PBMCs, sampled at baseline or after one month of anti-PD-1 therapy (not recorded which). The CDR3 nucleotides read TGTGCCAGCAGCCAAGATTTCGGGACTCAGAGAGACTACACCTTC. Its translation: CASSQDFGTQRDYTF.